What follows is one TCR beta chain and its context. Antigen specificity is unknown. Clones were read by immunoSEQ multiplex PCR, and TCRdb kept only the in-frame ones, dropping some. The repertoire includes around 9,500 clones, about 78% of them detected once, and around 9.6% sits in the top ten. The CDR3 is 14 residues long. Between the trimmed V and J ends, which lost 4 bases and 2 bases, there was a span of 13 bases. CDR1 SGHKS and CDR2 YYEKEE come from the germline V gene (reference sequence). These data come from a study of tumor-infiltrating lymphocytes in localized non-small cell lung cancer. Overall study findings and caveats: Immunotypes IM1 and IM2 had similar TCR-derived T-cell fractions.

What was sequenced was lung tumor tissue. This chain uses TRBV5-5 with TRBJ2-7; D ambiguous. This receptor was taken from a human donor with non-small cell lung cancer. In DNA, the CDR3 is TGTGCCAGCAGCGCGACACAGAGCGCCTACGAGCAGTACTTC. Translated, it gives CASSATQSAYEQYF.